This is a list of T cell receptor beta chains from one sample in a study of cytomegalovirus exposure and HLA in healthy donors. Generated by immunoSEQ multiplex PCR, the TCRdb table keeps only in-frame clones and is missing some. The sample lists about 200,000 clones; roughly 13% were seen once. The source material was PBMCs. Receptor source: a man aged 45 to 65 in good health and CMV-seropositive. The CDR3 runs from the conserved cysteine through the conserved F or W. D genes are given only for firm matches. Clone sizes are given selectively: once, few, many, or a class where the clone is expanded.

d_gene: .
v_gene: TRBV29-1
abundance: .
j_gene: TRBJ2-5
CDR3aa: CSVSWQGRGSYRETQYF

d_gene: .
v_gene: TRBV6-5
abundance: .
j_gene: TRBJ2-5
CDR3aa: CASSRKALETQYF

d_gene: TRBD2
v_gene: TRBV28
abundance: .
j_gene: TRBJ2-3
CDR3aa: CASSLPRLAGGPNTQYF

d_gene: TRBD1
v_gene: TRBV18
abundance: few
j_gene: TRBJ1-2
CDR3aa: CASSPPGTANYGYTF

d_gene: TRBD2
v_gene: TRBV6-5
abundance: few
j_gene: TRBJ2-5
CDR3aa: CASSAPGGQETQYF

d_gene: TRBD2
v_gene: TRBV7-7
abundance: .
j_gene: TRBJ2-5
CDR3aa: CASSLGLAGGQETQYF

d_gene: TRBD1
v_gene: TRBV9
abundance: .
j_gene: TRBJ1-3
CDR3aa: CASSTRTGPSGNTIYF

d_gene: .
v_gene: TRBV10-3
abundance: few
j_gene: TRBJ1-4
CDR3aa: CAISETATNEKLFF

d_gene: .
v_gene: TRBV6-4
abundance: .
j_gene: TRBJ2-5
CDR3aa: CASSRGRKQTQYF

d_gene: .
v_gene: TRBV7-9
abundance: once
j_gene: TRBJ2-7
CDR3aa: CASSSRDLSYEQYF

d_gene: .
v_gene: TRBV7-3
abundance: .
j_gene: TRBJ2-6
CDR3aa: CASSLGATGANVLTF

d_gene: .
v_gene: TRBV27
abundance: few
j_gene: TRBJ2-7
CDR3aa: CASSLSGRIFYEQYF

d_gene: .
v_gene: TRBV7-9
abundance: .
j_gene: TRBJ2-1
CDR3aa: CASSLGGAVNEQFF

d_gene: TRBD2
v_gene: TRBV4-2
abundance: .
j_gene: TRBJ2-3
CDR3aa: CASSQEGREGTDTQYF